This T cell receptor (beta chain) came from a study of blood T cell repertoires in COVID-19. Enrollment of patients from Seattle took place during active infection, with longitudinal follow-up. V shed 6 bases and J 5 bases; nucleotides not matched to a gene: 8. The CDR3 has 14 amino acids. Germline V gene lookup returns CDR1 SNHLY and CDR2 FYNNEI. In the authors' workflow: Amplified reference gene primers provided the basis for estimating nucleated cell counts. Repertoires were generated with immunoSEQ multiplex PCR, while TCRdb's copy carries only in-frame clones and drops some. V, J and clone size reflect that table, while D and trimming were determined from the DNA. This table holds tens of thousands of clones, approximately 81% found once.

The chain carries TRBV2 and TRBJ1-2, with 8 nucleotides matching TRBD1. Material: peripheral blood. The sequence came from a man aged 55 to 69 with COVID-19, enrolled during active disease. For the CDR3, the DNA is TGTGCCAGCAGGCCAGCAGGGGGCGCTTATGGCTACACCTTC. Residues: CASRPAGGAYGYTF.